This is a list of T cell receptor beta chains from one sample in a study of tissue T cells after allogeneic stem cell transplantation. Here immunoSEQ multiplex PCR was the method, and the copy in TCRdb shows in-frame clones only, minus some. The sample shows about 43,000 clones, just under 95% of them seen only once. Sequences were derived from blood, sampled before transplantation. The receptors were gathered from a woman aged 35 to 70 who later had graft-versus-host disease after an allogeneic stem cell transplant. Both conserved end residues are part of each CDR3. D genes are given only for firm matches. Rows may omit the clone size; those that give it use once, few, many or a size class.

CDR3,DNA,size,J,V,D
CASSITIPGELFF,TGTGCCAGTAGTATAACAATTCCCGGGGAGCTGTTTTTT,NA,TRBJ2-2,TRBV19,NA
CASSSGSSGVYTDTQYF,TGCGCCAGCAGTAGTGGATCGAGCGGGGTCTACACAGATACGCAGTATTTT,NA,TRBJ2-3,TRBV10-2,TRBD2
CASSAGTSGTLYEQYF,TGTGCCAGCAGCGCGGGGACTAGCGGGACGTTATACGAGCAGTACTTC,NA,TRBJ2-7,TRBV9,TRBD2
CASSEQGQNQPQHF,TGCGCCAGCAGTGAACAGGGACAGAATCAGCCCCAGCATTTT,NA,TRBJ1-5,TRBV10-2,TRBD1
CASRRTYGTDTQYF,TGTGCCAGCAGAAGGACTTACGGCACAGATACGCAGTATTTT,NA,TRBJ2-3,TRBV6-5,NA
CASSQGGLVLDTGELFF,TGTGCCAGCAGCCAAGGGGGACTAGTTCTGGACACCGGGGAGCTGTTTTTT,NA,TRBJ2-2,TRBV4-2,TRBD2
CASSQDRQAGSYEQYF,TGTGCCAGCAGCCAAGACCGCCAGGCGGGCTCCTACGAGCAGTACTTC,NA,TRBJ2-7,TRBV4-2,NA
CASSQFTGTSGRKNGNEQFF,TGCGCCAGCAGCCAATTCACCGGGACTAGCGGGAGGAAGAATGGGAATGAGCAGTTCTTC,NA,TRBJ2-1,TRBV4-1,TRBD2
CASSLVPGLTNTGELFF,TGTGCCAGCAGCTTAGTTCCAGGTCTAACGAACACCGGGGAGCTGTTTTTT,NA,TRBJ2-2,TRBV7-9,NA
CASRDSLAKNIQYF,TGTGCCAGCAGGGACAGTTTAGCCAAAAACATTCAGTACTTC,NA,TRBJ2-4,TRBV6-5,NA
CASSQGGSSYEQYF,TGTGCCAGCAGCCAGGGCGGAAGCTCCTACGAGCAGTACTTC,NA,TRBJ2-7,TRBV9,NA
CASSHRGRFTEAFF,TGTGCCAGCAGCCACAGGGGTAGGTTCACTGAAGCTTTCTTT,NA,TRBJ1-1,TRBV13,TRBD1
CASSVDEGATDTQYF,TGTGCCAGCAGCGTAGACGAGGGGGCCACAGATACGCAGTATTTT,few,TRBJ2-3,TRBV9,TRBD1
CASSQDMWSGGRNEQFF,TGCGCCAGCAGCCAAGATATGTGGAGCGGGGGGCGGAATGAGCAGTTCTTC,once,TRBJ2-1,TRBV4-1,TRBD2
CAWSVLRSGELFF,TGTGCCTGGAGTGTACTGCGCTCCGGGGAGCTGTTTTTT,NA,TRBJ2-2,TRBV30,NA
CASSLSIPTTDTQYF,TGTGCCAGCAGTTTATCGATCCCCACCACAGATACGCAGTATTTT,NA,TRBJ2-3,TRBV28,NA
CASSSGQPSGANVLTF,TGTGCCAGCAGTTCAGGACAACCCTCTGGGGCCAACGTCCTGACTTTC,NA,TRBJ2-6,TRBV28,NA
CASSESGQGFYEQYF,TGTGCCAGCAGTGAATCCGGACAGGGGTTCTACGAGCAGTACTTC,NA,TRBJ2-7,TRBV25-1,TRBD1
CASSQERARGLETQYF,TGCGCCAGCAGCCAAGAAAGGGCCAGGGGGTTAGAGACCCAGTACTTC,NA,TRBJ2-5,TRBV4-3,TRBD1
CASSFQETQYF,TGTGCCAGCAGTTTCCAAGAGACCCAGTACTTC,few,TRBJ2-5,TRBV6-2/TRBV6-3,NA
CAASQGAFGYTF,TGTGCCGCCTCACAGGGGGCTTTTGGCTACACCTTC,NA,TRBJ1-2,TRBV28,TRBD1
CAWSSGGSYNSPLHF,TGTGCCTGGAGTTCCGGGGGCTCCTATAATTCACCCCTCCACTTT,NA,TRBJ1-6,TRBV30,NA
CSAILYSGNTIYF,TGCAGCGCCATCCTGTACTCTGGAAACACCATATATTTT,NA,TRBJ1-3,TRBV29-1,NA
CASSWTASGGYTF,TGTGCCAGCAGCTGGACAGCAAGTGGTGGCTACACCTTC,NA,TRBJ1-2,TRBV11-2,NA
CASSYRPSSYNSPLHF,TGTGCCAGCAGCTACAGGCCCAGCTCCTATAATTCACCCCTCCACTTT,NA,TRBJ1-6,TRBV5-5,NA
CASSLVRAYEQYF,TGTGCCAGCAGCTTAGTGAGAGCCTACGAGCAGTACTTC,NA,TRBJ2-7,TRBV7-2,NA
CATGVWDTIYF,TGTGCGACGGGGGTCTGGGACACCATATATTTT,NA,TRBJ1-3,TRBV19,NA
CASSQAPRELAGSEQYF,TGTGCCAGCAGCCAAGCCCCCAGGGAACTAGCGGGATCCGAGCAGTACTTC,NA,TRBJ2-7,TRBV3-1/TRBV3-2,TRBD2
CASSLGAQETQYF,TGTGCCAGCAGCTTGGGGGCGCAAGAGACCCAGTACTTC,NA,TRBJ2-5,TRBV7-9,NA